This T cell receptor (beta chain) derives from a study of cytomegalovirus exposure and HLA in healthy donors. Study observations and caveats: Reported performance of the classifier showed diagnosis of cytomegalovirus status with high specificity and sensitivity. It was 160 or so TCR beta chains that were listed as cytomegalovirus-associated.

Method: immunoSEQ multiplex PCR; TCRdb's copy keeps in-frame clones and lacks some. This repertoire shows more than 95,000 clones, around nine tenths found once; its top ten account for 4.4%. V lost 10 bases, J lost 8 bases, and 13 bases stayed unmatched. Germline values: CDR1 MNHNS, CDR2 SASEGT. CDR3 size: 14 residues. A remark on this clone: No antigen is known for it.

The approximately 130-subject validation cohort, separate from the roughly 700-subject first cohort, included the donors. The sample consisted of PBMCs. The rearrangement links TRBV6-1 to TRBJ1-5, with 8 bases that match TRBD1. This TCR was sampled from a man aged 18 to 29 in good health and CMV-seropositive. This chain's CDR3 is CATNFGTGREPQHF. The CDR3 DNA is TGTGCCACCAACTTCGGGACAGGAAGGGAGCCCCAGCATTTT.